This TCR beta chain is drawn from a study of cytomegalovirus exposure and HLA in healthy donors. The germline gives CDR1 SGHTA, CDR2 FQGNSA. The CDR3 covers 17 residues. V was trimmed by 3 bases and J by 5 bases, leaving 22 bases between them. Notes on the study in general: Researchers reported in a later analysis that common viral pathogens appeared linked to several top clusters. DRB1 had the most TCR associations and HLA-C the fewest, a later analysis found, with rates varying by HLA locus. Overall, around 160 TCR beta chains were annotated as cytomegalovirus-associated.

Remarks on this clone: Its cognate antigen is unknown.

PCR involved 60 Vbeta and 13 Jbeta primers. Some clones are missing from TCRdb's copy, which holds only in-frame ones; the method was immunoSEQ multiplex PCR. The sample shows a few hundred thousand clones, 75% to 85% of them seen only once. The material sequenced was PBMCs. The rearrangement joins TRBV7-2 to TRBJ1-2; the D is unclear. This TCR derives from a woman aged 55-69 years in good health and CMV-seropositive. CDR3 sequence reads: CASSFADLPKVPYGYTF. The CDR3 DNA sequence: TGTGCCAGCAGCTTTGCGGACTTGCCAAAGGTGCCATATGGCTACACCTTC.